Following are 16 T cell receptor beta chains from one sample sequenced in a study of blood T cell repertoires in COVID-19. Repertoires were generated with immunoSEQ multiplex PCR, while TCRdb's copy carries only in-frame clones and drops some. The sample records approximately 30,000 clones, 75% to 90% being singletons. The sample consisted of peripheral blood. Source of these receptors: a woman older than 75 with active or convalescent COVID-19.

This rearrangement joins TRBV5-5 to TRBJ1-1, with 7 bases that match TRBD1. Germline V gene lookup returns CDR1 SGHKS and CDR2 YYEKEE (reference sequence). The CDR3 is 14 residues long. Trimming removed 4 bases from V and 3 bases from J; junction bases left unmatched: 6. The CDR3 region is CASSRYGTDTEAFF. The CDR3 bases are TGTGCCAGCAGCAGATACGGGACAGACACTGAAGCTTTCTTT.

This chain connects TRBV9 to TRBJ1-1, with no clear D. Germline-derived CDR1 and CDR2 are SGDLS and YYNGEE. The CDR3 sequence is 17 residues long. Between the trimmed V and J ends, which lost 4 bases and 1 base, there was a span of 20 bases. The CDR3 DNA is TGTGCCAGCAGCTCATCGCCGGGAGGCAGAAAGAACACTGAAGCTTTCTTT. The encoded protein is CASSSSPGGRKNTEAFF.

This clone has only one observation. V gene TRBV11-3 combines with J gene TRBJ2-3, with D maybe TRBD2 (5 bases). The CDR3 has 13 residues. From germline, CDR1 is SGHNT and CDR2 YENEEA. The ends were cut back, 4 bases at V and 6 bases at J, with 11 bases in the middle. The CDR3 protein is CASSSEVADTQYF. For the CDR3, the DNA is TGTGCCAGCAGCTCGGAGGTAGCGGATACGCAGTATTTT.

This chain uses TRBV6-5 with TRBJ2-4; TRBD1 might be the D (7 bases). V gave up 5 bases and J gave up 2 bases, with 13 bases separating them. The CDR3 contains 15 residues. Per the germline V gene, CDR1 is MNHEY and CDR2 is SVGAGI. CDR3 loop: CASSRQGGTKNIQYF. CDR3 coding DNA: TGTGCCAGCAGTCGCCAGGGGGGTACCAAAAACATTCAGTACTTC.

The rearrangement uses TRBV9 and TRBJ2-3; a weak D match, TRBD2 (5 bases). The CDR3 sequence is 14 residues long. CDR1 SGDLS and CDR2 YYNGEE come from the germline V gene. Trimming pared 5 bases from V and 0 bases from J, leaving 10 bases between. The CDR3: CASREGSSTDTQYF. CDR3 nucleotide sequence: TGTGCCAGCAGAGAGGGCAGCAGCACAGATACGCAGTATTTT.

In DNA, the CDR3 is TGTGCCAGTAGTATCATCTGGACAGGGGTAACAGATACGCAGTATTTT. Amino acid sequence: CASSIIWTGVTDTQYF. The J gene is TRBJ2-3, the V gene TRBV19, with TRBD1 identical over 9 bases. Unmatched junction bases numbered 7, after V lost 3 bases and J lost 3 bases. Germline CDR1 is LNHDA and CDR2 is SQIVND (reference sequence). The CDR3 totals 16 residues. Full variable domain (missing parts from reference TRBV19 and TRBJ2-3): DGGITQSPKYLFRKEGQNVTLSCEQNLNHDAMYWYRQDPGQGLRLIYYSQIVNDFQKGDIAEGYSVSREKKESFPLTVTSAQKNPTAFYLCASSIIWTGVTDTQYFGPGTRLTVL.

The chain recombines TRBV11-2 with TRBJ1-1; D gene ambiguous. From germline, CDR1 is SGHAT and CDR2 FQNNGV. The ends were cut back, 7 bases at V and 0 bases at J, with 12 bases in the middle. The CDR3 is 14 residues long. The CDR3 nucleotides are TGTGCCAGCACCAACTTAGCAATGAACACTGAAGCTTTCTTT. It encodes CASTNLAMNTEAFF.

The gene calls are TRBV14 and TRBJ2-3; 9 positions match TRBD1. The germline V gene encodes CDR1 SGHDN and CDR2 FVKESK. V shed 3 bases, J shed 2 bases, and the junction held 12 bases outside the gene matches. CDR3 length equals 18 residues. The CDR3 protein is CASSQTTPGQGYTDTQYF. In DNA, the CDR3 is TGTGCCAGCAGCCAGACTACACCGGGACAGGGCTACACAGATACGCAGTATTTT.

J is TRBJ2-3 and V is TRBV3-1 (or the pseudogene TRBV3-2); D remains ambiguous. The V end was cut by 4 bases, the J end by 7 bases, with 15 bases between. This CDR3 has 14 residues. In germline, CDR1 is LGHDT, CDR2 YNNKEL (reference sequence). CDR3 protein: CASSRGEVLHTQYF. In DNA, the CDR3 is TGTGCCAGCAGCCGCGGTGAGGTATTGCATACGCAGTATTTT.

The V gene is TRBV5-1, the J gene TRBJ1-6, with 10 bases lining up with TRBD1. CDR3 size: 16 residues. Looked up from germline, CDR1 is SGHRS and CDR2 is YFSETQ. V dropped 4 bases and J dropped 7; count of bases not matched to a gene: 8. The CDR3 sequence is CASSPQVGQGNSPLHF. The CDR3 DNA is TGCGCCAGCAGCCCCCAAGTGGGACAGGGGAATTCACCCCTCCACTTT.

This chain uses TRBV5-1 with TRBJ2-2; 7 bases fit TRBD2. The germline V gene has CDR1 SGHRS and CDR2 YFSETQ. This CDR3 spans 16 amino acids. With 0 bases clipped from V and 3 bases from J, the junction kept 5 bases outside the gene matches. CDR3 residues: CASSLEGRADTGELFF. As DNA, the CDR3 is TGCGCCAGCAGCTTGGAGGGGAGGGCGGACACCGGGGAGCTGTTTTTT.

The V gene is TRBV3-1 (or the pseudogene TRBV3-2), the J gene TRBJ1-2; TRBD1 matches at 8 bases. The CDR3 has 15 amino acids. The V and J ends lost 4 bases and 1 base, in that order; junction bases with no gene match: 5. Germline V CDR1 and CDR2: LGHDT, YNNKEL (reference sequence). CDR3 in amino acids: CASSRQGSLNYGYTF. The CDR3 nucleotides read TGTGCCAGCAGCCGACAGGGGTCCCTTAACTATGGCTACACCTTC.

The J gene is TRBJ2-3, the V gene TRBV9; 13 nucleotides align to TRBD2. Germline V gene sequence: CDR1 SGDLS, CDR2 YYNGEE. V lost 4 bases, J lost 2 bases, and 4 bases stayed unmatched. This CDR3 is 16 amino acids long. The CDR3 here is CASSSGLAGATDTQYF. Here the CDR3 DNA reads TGTGCCAGCAGCTCCGGACTAGCGGGGGCCACAGATACGCAGTATTTT.

The genes are TRBV6-2 or TRBV6-3 and TRBJ2-3; 9 bases are a match to TRBD2. The V segment lost 2 bases and the J segment 0 bases; nucleotides outside the gene matches: 6. The germline V gene has CDR1 MNHEY and CDR2 SVGEGT. The CDR3 is made up of 17 amino acids. The CDR3 loop reads CASSYGRGGASTDTQYF. In nucleotides, the CDR3 is TGTGCCAGCAGTTACGGGCGCGGGGGGGCTAGCACAGATACGCAGTATTTT.

This clone appeared a single time. V is TRBV25-1 and J is TRBJ1-2; D is unclear. The CDR3 is 14 amino acids. Germline CDR1 and CDR2: MGHDK and SYGVNS. Trimming removed 4 bases at V and 7 bases at J, with 16 bases between. The CDR3 region is CASSVAGALSGYTF. CDR3 DNA: TGTGCCAGCAGTGTGGCAGGCGCTCTCAGTGGCTACACCTTC.

The rearrangement uses TRBV7-6 and TRBJ1-5, with TRBD1 identical over 10 bases. The CDR3 totals 15 residues. Trimming at V came to 5 bases and at J to 4 bases, leaving 5 bases not matched to a gene. Germline loops: CDR1 SGHVS, CDR2 FNYEAQ. The CDR3 DNA is TGTGCCAGCAGCAGGGACAGGGGAACGAATCAGCCCCAGCATTTT. Translated, it gives CASSRDRGTNQPQHF.